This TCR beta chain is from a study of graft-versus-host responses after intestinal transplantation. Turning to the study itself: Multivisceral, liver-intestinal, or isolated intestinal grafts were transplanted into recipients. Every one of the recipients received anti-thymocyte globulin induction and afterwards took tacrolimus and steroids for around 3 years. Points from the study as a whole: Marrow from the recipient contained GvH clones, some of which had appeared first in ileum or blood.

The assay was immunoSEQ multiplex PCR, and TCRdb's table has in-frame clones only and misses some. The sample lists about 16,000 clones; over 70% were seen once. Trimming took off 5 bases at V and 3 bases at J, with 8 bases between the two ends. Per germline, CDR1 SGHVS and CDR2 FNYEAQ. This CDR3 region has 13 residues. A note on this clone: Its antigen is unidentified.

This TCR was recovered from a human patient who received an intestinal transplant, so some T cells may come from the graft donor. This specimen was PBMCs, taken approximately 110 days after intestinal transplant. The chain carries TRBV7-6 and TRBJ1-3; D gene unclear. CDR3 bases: TGTGCCAGCAGCCCCACGCGTGGAAACACCATATATTTT. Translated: CASSPTRGNTIYF. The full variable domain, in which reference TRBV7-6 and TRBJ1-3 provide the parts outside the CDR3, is GAGVSQSPRYKVTKRGQDVALRCDPISGHVSLYWYRQALGQGPEFLTYFNYEAQQDKSGLPNDRFSAERPEGSISTLTIQRTEQRDSAMYRCASSPTRGNTIYFGEGSWLTVV.